The 4 T cell receptor beta chains below all came from one sample that was sequenced in a study of CD8 T cells in Susac syndrome. Random hexamers were used to reverse transcribe the RNA input (roughly 0.5 to 1 ug). TCRdb re-analysed the immunoSEQ multiplex PCR reads in MiXCR, keeping a single row per CDR3 protein. Among 160,000 or so distinct CDR3 sequences, 85% to 95% were seen once, and the ten largest hold around 0.15%. The sequenced material came from CD8+ T cells from PBMCs. These TCRs come from a human donor with multiple sclerosis.

This sequence joins TRBV5-4 and TRBJ2-7; D unclear. The CDR3 consists of 12 residues. CDR1 is SGHNT and CDR2 is YYREEE in the germline V gene (reference sequence). V lost 3 bases and J 7 bases, leaving 11 bases between the germline ends. The CDR3 protein is CASSWWSEEQYF. DNA for the CDR3: TGTGCCAGCAGCTGGTGGTCCGAGGAGCAGTACTTC.

The chain is built from TRBV14 and TRBJ2-1; perhaps TRBD1 as D (5 bases). The CDR3 length is 14 residues. In germline, CDR1 is SGHDN, CDR2 FVKESK. Trimming took 1 base from V and 8 from J, leaving 12 bases between them. The CDR3 spells CASSQATKGHEQFF. The CDR3 coding sequence is TGTGCCAGCAGCCAAGCGACCAAGGGGCATGAGCAGTTCTTC.

Turning to this clonotype: The junction departs from the called germline gene at one end, perhaps through a read error. This sequence joins TRBV29-1 and TRBJ2-2; no clear D gene. The CDR3 is made up of 11 amino acids. Per germline, CDR1 SQVTM and CDR2 ANQGSEA. This CDR3 reads CGVLATGELFF. CDR3 nucleotide sequence: TGCGGCGTTTTGGCGACCGGGGAGCTGTTTTTT.

The genes are TRBV27 and TRBJ2-3; tentative D call: TRBD1 (6 bases). Trimming left V 5 bases short and J 6 bases short, with 18 bases between. The CDR3 is 15 residues long. Germline assignment: CDR1 MNHEY and CDR2 SMNVEV (reference sequence). The CDR3 sequence is CASSQDRYVVDTQYF. CDR3 DNA: TGTGCCAGCAGTCAGGACAGATATGTAGTGGATACGCAGTATTTT.